This TCR beta chain was captured in a study of graft-versus-host responses after intestinal transplantation. Background on the study: In this cohort, recipients had multivisceral, liver-intestinal, or isolated intestinal transplants. Anti-thymocyte globulin induction, then tacrolimus and steroids for about three years, went to all recipients.

About this clone: Its antigen is currently unknown.

TCRdb's table, derived via immunoSEQ multiplex PCR, lists solely in-frame clones and lacks some. The table shows 130,000 to 150,000 clones, with about 90% occurring only once. Findings and caveats of the study: Early post-transplant HvG declines tracked with peak circulating GvH clone levels. Marrow from the recipient contained GvH clones, some of which had appeared first in ileum or blood.

CDR3 length: 15 residues. Trimming at V came to 7 bases and at J to 5 bases, leaving 9 bases not matched to a gene. Germline assignment: CDR1 MDHEN and CDR2 SYDVKM. The rearrangement links TRBV28 to TRBJ2-5; 11 bases are a match to TRBD1. The specimen comprised unstimulated CD4+ T cells sorted from spleen or lymph node cells, sampled before intestinal transplant. The TCR comes from a human donor who received an intestinal transplant. This CDR3 is CASNTRTGGRETQYF. The DNA of the CDR3 is TGTGCCAGCAACACCCGGACAGGGGGCAGGGAGACCCAGTACTTC.